These 20 T cell receptor beta chains share one sample of origin, sequenced in a study of cytomegalovirus exposure and HLA in healthy donors. This PCR relied on a set of 60 Vbeta primers and 13 Jbeta primers. This table comes from immunoSEQ multiplex PCR, and its TCRdb copy is limited to in-frame clones, with some not included. This table has over 150,000 clones, 84% appearing once. Sequenced sample: PBMCs. The receptors come from a man younger than 30 in good health and CMV-seronegative.

CDR3 nucleotides: TGTGCCAGCAGTCTAACTAGCGGGGGTTACAATGAGCAGTTCTTC. Translating it yields CASSLTSGGYNEQFF. This chain links TRBV5-6 with TRBJ2-1; 11 bases map to TRBD2. Per the germline V gene, CDR1 is SGHDT and CDR2 is YYEEEE. After removal of 5 bases from V and 4 bases from J, the junction contained 5 bases not matched to a gene. The length of the CDR3 is 15 residues.

The chain combines TRBV19 with TRBJ1-2; tentatively, D is TRBD1 (5 bases). V lost 1 base and J 6 bases, leaving 12 bases between the germline ends. Per germline, CDR1 LNHDA and CDR2 SQIVND (reference sequence). The CDR3 is 14 residues long. CDR3 nucleotides: TGTGCCAGTAGTATAGGACAGTCATGGGATGGCTACACCTTC. Its protein product is CASSIGQSWDGYTF.

The rearrangement links TRBV6-5 to TRBJ1-6, with D uncertain. V was pared by 2 bases and J by 4 bases, with 3 bases between. CDR1 and CDR2 (germline): MNHEY, SVGAGI. This CDR3 is 13 amino acids long. CDR3 coding DNA: TGTGCCAGCAGTTACCTGTATAATTCACCCCTCCACTTT. Protein: CASSYLYNSPLHF.

V gene TRBV7-9 combines with J gene TRBJ2-5; D is possibly TRBD2 (6 bases). Trimming removed 5 bases from V and 13 bases from J, with 20 bases in between. This CDR3 is built from 13 residues. The germline gives CDR1 SEHNR, CDR2 FQNEAQ (reference sequence). CDR3 amino acids: CASSAIEDGRGYF. CDR3 sequence (DNA): TGTGCCAGCAGCGCAATAGAGGACGGGAGAGGGTACTTC.

V and J are TRBV19 and TRBJ2-4, with 7 bases fitting TRBD1. Losses at the gene ends were 7 bases for V and 0 bases for J; bases not matched to a gene: 6. Germline assignment: CDR1 LNHDA and CDR2 SQIVND (reference sequence). This CDR3 region has 15 residues. In DNA, the CDR3 is TGTGCCAGTATGCAGGGGACAGTAGCCAAAAACATTCAGTACTTC. Encoded protein: CASMQGTVAKNIQYF.

The V and J genes are TRBV9 and TRBJ2-7; D perhaps matches TRBD2 (6 bases). Trimming took off 3 bases at V and 3 bases at J, with 19 bases between the two ends. This CDR3 is 16 amino acids long. The germline V gene encodes CDR1 SGDLS and CDR2 YYNGEE. The DNA for the CDR3 is TGTGCCAGCAGCGCCTCTGCTAGCGACGTACTCTACGAGCAGTACTTC. Translated, it gives CASSASASDVLYEQYF.

CDR3 DNA sequence: TGCGCCAGCAGCCAAGAAGGCGGGAATCGATCACCCCTCCACTTT. This encodes CASSQEGGNRSPLHF. This chain joins TRBV4-1 and TRBJ1-6; the D is unclear. The germline CDR1 and CDR2 sequences are MGHRA and YSYEKL. With 0 bases removed from V and 10 bases from J, the gap between germline ends came to 13 bases. This CDR3 spans 15 amino acids.

The CDR3 DNA reads TGTGCCAGCAGGGGGGCAGGGTGGACTGAAGCTTTCTTT. Residues: CASRGAGWTEAFF. The J gene is TRBJ1-1, the V gene TRBV7-2; D is perhaps TRBD1 (6 bases). V lost 6 bases to trimming and J lost 5 bases, with 13 bases between them. CDR3 length: 13 residues. The germline CDR1 and CDR2 sequences are SGHTA and FQGNSA.

This chain joins TRBV7-8 and TRBJ2-7; the match to TRBD2 covers 15 bases. V lost 5 bases and J lost 3; bases outside the gene matches: 2. CDR1 is SGHVS and CDR2 is FQNEAQ in the germline V gene. CDR3 length: 15 residues. The CDR3 bases are TGTGCCAGCAGCACGGGACTAGCGGGAGGCTACGAGCAGTACTTC. Translated, it gives CASSTGLAGGYEQYF.

This chain uses TRBV18 with TRBJ2-2; 12 nucleotides agree with TRBD1. This CDR3 is built from 16 residues. CDR1 and CDR2 from the germline V gene are KGHSH and LQKENI. V trimming: 5 bases; J trimming: 7 bases; junction bases outside the gene matches: 8. In DNA form, the CDR3 reads TGTGCCAGCTCATCCGGGACAGGGGGCTCGAGCGGGGAGCTGTTTTTT. Its translation: CASSSGTGGSSGELFF.

This clone showed up just once. This sequence joins TRBV28 and TRBJ2-3, with D perhaps TRBD1 (6 bases). CDR3 length: 16 amino acids. V lost 7 bases to trimming and J lost 0 bases, with 17 bases between them. CDR1 is MDHEN and CDR2 is SYDVKM in the germline V gene. CDR3 in DNA: TGTGCCAGCATGGGGGCCTCAGCAGCTAGCACAGATACGCAGTATTTT. As protein: CASMGASAASTDTQYF.

The V call is TRBV2, the J call TRBJ2-7, with D tentatively TRBD1 (7 bases). The CDR3 runs to 14 residues. In germline, CDR1 is SNHLY, CDR2 FYNNEI. The ends were cut back, 8 bases at V and 3 bases at J, with 17 bases in the middle. The CDR3 loop is CASGARGTGYEQYF. The CDR3 DNA is TGTGCCAGCGGGGCCAGGGGGACTGGCTACGAGCAGTACTTC.

This clone has a single count. The rearrangement joins TRBV28 to TRBJ2-1; maybe TRBD2 (7 bases). The CDR3 loop spans 16 amino acids. Trimming shortened V by 3 bases and J by 5 bases, and 17 bases separated the two germline ends. Germline loops: CDR1 MDHEN, CDR2 SYDVKM. The chain's CDR3 is CASSLIRGAGHNEQFF. CDR3 DNA sequence: TGTGCCAGCAGTTTGATACGGGGGGCAGGGCACAATGAGCAGTTCTTC.

The chain combines TRBV5-4 with TRBJ1-1, with D perhaps matching TRBD1 (5 bases). Germline V CDR1 and CDR2: SGHNT, YYREEE (reference sequence). V dropped 0 bases and J dropped 1 base, with 10 bases sitting between them. The CDR3 totals 15 residues. The CDR3 sequence: CASSLVGAANTEAFF. In DNA form, the CDR3 reads TGTGCCAGCAGCTTGGTAGGGGCAGCGAACACTGAAGCTTTCTTT.

The J gene is TRBJ2-7, the V gene TRBV5-1; 9 nucleotides match TRBD1. V lost 1 base and J lost 7; bases outside the gene matches: 12. Germline lookup yields CDR1 SGHRS and CDR2 YFSETQ. The CDR3 has 16 residues. The CDR3 DNA is TGCGCCAGCAGCTTGTTGGGGACAGGGTCCCCTCAGGAGCAGTACTTC. This sequence encodes CASSLLGTGSPQEQYF.

This clone was detected only once. The chain carries TRBV9 and TRBJ2-5; TRBD2 matches 7 bases. V lost 3 bases, J lost 2 bases, and 4 bases stayed unmatched. The CDR3 is made up of 14 amino acids. Germline CDR1 SGDLS, CDR2 YYNGEE. The CDR3, as DNA: TGTGCCAGCAGCGGCGGCGGGAGACAAGAGACCCAGTACTTC. It is translated as CASSGGGRQETQYF.

This chain links TRBV27 with TRBJ2-7; tentatively, D is TRBD2 (6 bases). The CDR3 spans 13 residues. Germline V CDR1 and CDR2: MNHEY, SMNVEV (reference sequence). Trimming pared 5 bases from V and 4 bases from J, leaving 12 bases between. The CDR3 sequence: CASSVKEGYEQYF. The CDR3 DNA follows: TGTGCCAGCAGTGTCAAGGAGGGATACGAGCAGTACTTC.

The chain has TRBV15 and TRBJ1-4; D uncertain. This CDR3 region has 14 residues. CDR1 LNHNV and CDR2 YYDKDF come from the germline V gene (reference sequence). The V end was cut by 4 bases, the J end by 7 bases, with 13 bases between. The CDR3 region is CATSMAGLAEKLFF. CDR3 in DNA: TGTGCCACCAGCATGGCGGGTTTGGCTGAAAAACTGTTTTTT.

This clone occurred a few times. The genes are TRBV19 and TRBJ2-3; 10 nucleotides agree with TRBD2. CDR1 and CDR2 (germline): LNHDA, SQIVND (reference sequence). Trimming at V came to 3 bases and at J to 5 bases, leaving 11 bases not matched to a gene. The CDR3 sequence is 17 residues long. This chain's CDR3 is CASSILQASGSVDTQYF. Written as DNA, the CDR3 is TGTGCCAGTAGTATTTTACAGGCTAGCGGGAGTGTAGATACGCAGTATTTT.

The rearrangement links TRBV6-1 to TRBJ1-2; 9 bases fit TRBD1. V lost 6 bases, J lost 7 bases, and 3 bases stayed unmatched. CDR3 length: 12 amino acids. Germline loops: CDR1 MNHNS, CDR2 SASEGT. As DNA, the CDR3 is TGTGCCAGCAGCCGGGACAGGGCTGGCTACACCTTC. This sequence encodes CASSRDRAGYTF.